Listed here are 2 T cell receptor beta chains from one sample, sequenced in a study of blood T cell repertoires in COVID-19. Generated by immunoSEQ multiplex PCR, the TCRdb table keeps only in-frame clones and is missing some. The repertoire holds fewer than 250,000 clones, with roughly 80% as singletons. The specimen sequenced was peripheral blood. These TCRs come from a woman aged 70 to 79 with acute or convalescent COVID-19.

J is TRBJ1-4 and V is TRBV2; tentatively, D is TRBD1 (5 bases). This CDR3 has 15 amino acids. Germline V CDR1 and CDR2: SNHLY, FYNNEI. The ends were cut back, 7 bases at V and 4 bases at J, with 16 bases in the middle. The CDR3: CASNLLGQRNEKLFF. The CDR3 DNA reads as TGTGCCAGCAACCTCTTGGGGCAGCGTAATGAAAAACTGTTTTTT.

The CDR3 spells CASSGQGVSYEQYF. The CDR3 DNA is TGTGCCAGCAGTGGACAGGGGGTTTCCTACGAGCAGTACTTC. The chain joins TRBV2 to TRBJ2-7; 9 nucleotides line up with TRBD1. The CDR3 spans 14 residues. The germline CDR1 and CDR2 sequences are SNHLY and FYNNEI. The trim removed 4 bases at V and 1 base at J, leaving 2 bases unmatched. Full variable domain (remainder filled in from reference TRBV2 and TRBJ2-7): EPEVTQTPSHQVTQMGQEVILRCVPISNHLYFYWYRQILGQKVEFLVSFYNNEISEKSEIFDDQFSVERPDGSNFTLKIRSTKLEDSAMYFCASSGQGVSYEQYFGPGTRLTVT.